The 29 T cell receptor beta chains reported below all come from one sample, sequenced in a study of CD8+ T cells in alopecia areata. Following extraction, RNA underwent reverse transcription to cDNA, which served as the sequencing template. Measured with immunoSEQ multiplex PCR; TCRdb has only the in-frame clones, and not every one. This table has roughly 150,000 clones, roughly 50% appearing once. The sample here was CD4+ T cells sorted from blood, taken at week 0. The receptors were sampled from a human donor with alopecia areata.

The chain couples TRBV27 to TRBJ2-1; D is perhaps TRBD1 (5 bases). Germline V CDR1 and CDR2: MNHEY, SMNVEV (reference sequence). The germline V and J ends were trimmed by 3 bases and 4 bases, with 7 bases remaining between them. The CDR3 contains 13 residues. The CDR3: CASSFPGYNEQFF. The CDR3 bases are TGTGCCAGCAGTTTTCCAGGGTACAATGAGCAGTTCTTC.

V and J are TRBV9 and TRBJ2-2, with D possibly matching TRBD2 (5 bases). The length of the CDR3 is 15 residues. CDR1 and CDR2 (germline): SGDLS, YYNGEE. V lost 8 bases, J lost 1 base, and 15 bases lay in between. The CDR3 bases are TGTGCCAGTAGTGAGGGAGCTTTGAACACCGGGGAGCTGTTTTTT. Translated: CASSEGALNTGELFF.

This chain joins TRBV5-4 and TRBJ2-5, with 8 bases fitting TRBD2. The CDR3 has 15 amino acids. J was trimmed by 3 bases and V by 5 bases; bases with no gene match: 9. Germline V gene data show CDR1 as SGHNT and CDR2 as YYREEE (reference sequence). The CDR3, as DNA: TGTGCCAGCAGACCTGGCAGCGGGGGCGAAGAGACCCAGTACTTC. Encoded protein: CASRPGSGGEETQYF.

This clone came up a few times. The V and J genes are TRBV29-1 and TRBJ2-3; the D is unclear. The CDR3 runs 12 residues. Trimming took 5 bases from V and 4 from J, leaving 10 bases between them. Germline CDR1 is SQVTM and CDR2 is ANQGSEA. In nucleotides, the CDR3 is TGCAGCGTTTCCGGCCCCGCAGATACGCAGTATTTT. It specifies CSVSGPADTQYF.

V gene TRBV29-1 combines with J gene TRBJ1-1; D is undetermined. CDR1 SQVTM and CDR2 ANQGSEA come from the germline V gene. This CDR3 region has 13 residues. Deletions cut 6 bases from V and 0 bases from J, with 11 bases between. This CDR3 reads CSVSQVLNTEAFF. The CDR3 DNA follows: TGCAGCGTGTCCCAGGTTTTGAACACTGAAGCTTTCTTT.

J is TRBJ2-7 and V is TRBV30; D unresolved. CDR1 is GTSNPN and CDR2 is SVGIG in the germline V gene (reference sequence). This CDR3 region has 14 residues. The V end lost 4 bases, the J end lost 3 bases, and 16 bases lay between the germline ends. The CDR3 loop reads CAWKFAGTFYEQYF. In DNA form, the CDR3 reads TGTGCCTGGAAATTTGCAGGAACCTTCTACGAGCAGTACTTC. The full variable domain, with the rest looked up from reference TRBV30 and TRBJ2-7, is SQTIHQWPATLVQPVGSPLSLECTVEGTSNPNLYWYRQAAGRGLQLLFYSVGIGQISSEVPQNLSASRPQDRQFILSSKKLLLSDSGFYLCAWKFAGTFYEQYFGPGTRLTVT.

V gene TRBV10-3 combines with J gene TRBJ2-3; TRBD1 agrees at 7 bases. Trimming at V came to 10 bases and at J to 3 bases, leaving 7 bases not matched to a gene. The CDR3 runs 13 residues. Germline V gives CDR1 ENHRY, CDR2 SYGVKD. CDR3 bases: TGTGCCACTCAGACAGGGAGAACAGATACGCAGTATTTT. This sequence encodes CATQTGRTDTQYF.

The CDR3 DNA reads TGCAGCGTTTCTGTTGCGGGGGGCCGGCAAGAGACCCAGTACTTC. Protein: CSVSVAGGRQETQYF. The chain has TRBV29-1 and TRBJ2-5; 8 positions match TRBD2. The CDR3 has 15 residues. V lost 5 bases to trimming and J lost 2 bases; unmatched junction nucleotides: 10. Germline CDR1 and CDR2: SQVTM and ANQGSEA.

V gene TRBV5-1 combines with J gene TRBJ2-1; D may match TRBD1 or TRBD2 (5 bases each). The CDR3 is 14 residues long. The V end was cut by 4 bases, the J end by 5 bases, with 13 bases between. Germline lookup yields CDR1 SGHRS and CDR2 YFSETQ. For the CDR3, the DNA is TGCGCCAGCAGCCCTCCCGGGACGGACAATGAGCAGTTCTTC. This sequence encodes CASSPPGTDNEQFF.

This clone showed up just a few times. The chain is built from TRBV29-1 and TRBJ2-2; a possible D gene is TRBD1 (6 bases). V lost 4 bases, J lost 3 bases, and 9 bases lay in between. This CDR3 is built from 13 residues. Germline V gene data show CDR1 as SQVTM and CDR2 as ANQGSEA. The CDR3 sequence is CSVAPGDTGELFF. CDR3 DNA: TGCAGCGTTGCACCAGGGGACACCGGGGAGCTGTTTTTT.

The V call is TRBV7-9, the J call TRBJ1-2, with a weak D call TRBD1 (5 bases). The ends were cut back, 0 bases at V and 6 bases at J, with 17 bases in the middle. This CDR3 is 16 amino acids long. Germline V lookup: CDR1 SEHNR, CDR2 FQNEAQ (reference sequence). In DNA form, the CDR3 reads TGTGCCAGCAGCTTAGCGCCCGGGGAGGGGATGGATGGCTACACCTTC. This sequence encodes CASSLAPGEGMDGYTF.

The rearrangement links TRBV27 to TRBJ2-5, with TRBD1 matching 11 bases. Losses at the gene ends were 2 bases for V and 5 bases for J; bases not matched to a gene: 4. CDR3 length equals 15 residues. Germline CDR1 MNHEY, CDR2 SMNVEV (reference sequence). The CDR3 loop is CASSLGTGGVETQYF. The DNA of the CDR3 is TGTGCCAGCAGTTTAGGGACAGGGGGTGTGGAGACCCAGTACTTC.

At least ten counts were recorded for this clone. The chain joins TRBV29-1 to TRBJ2-5; the match to TRBD1 covers 9 bases. Germline-derived CDR1 and CDR2 are SQVTM and ANQGSEA. Trimming took 4 bases from V and 2 from J; bases not matched to a gene: 5. The CDR3 sequence is 14 residues long. The CDR3 reads CSVGWGQGQETQYF. CDR3 in DNA: TGCAGCGTTGGATGGGGACAGGGTCAAGAGACCCAGTACTTC.

The chain has TRBV5-4 and TRBJ1-6; D remains unclear. The CDR3 spans 13 residues. Germline lookup yields CDR1 SGHNT and CDR2 YYREEE (reference sequence). Deletions cut 6 bases from V and 6 bases from J, with 10 bases between. The chain's CDR3 is CASTEGVNSPLHF. The CDR3 bases are TGTGCCAGCACCGAGGGCGTTAATTCACCCCTCCACTTT.

About this clone: The sample carries other DNA sequences with the same CDR3. This sequence joins TRBV20-1 and TRBJ2-5; D unclear. The CDR3 is made up of 11 amino acids. With 0 bases removed from V and 1 base from J, the gap between germline ends came to 0 bases. Germline V gene lookup returns CDR1 DFQATT and CDR2 SNEGSKA (reference sequence). The CDR3 region is CSARDQETQYF. In DNA, the CDR3 is TGCAGTGCTAGAGACCAAGAGACCCAGTACTTC.

The chain has TRBV30 and TRBJ1-5; unclear D gene. The V gene lost 1 base and the J gene lost 0 bases, with 7 bases spanning the gap. Germline V gene data show CDR1 as GTSNPN and CDR2 as SVGIG (reference sequence). The CDR3 spans 14 residues. DNA of the CDR3: TGTGCCTGGAGTGGACTGTTTAGCAATCAGCCCCAGCATTTT. Translation gives CAWSGLFSNQPQHF.

The gene calls are TRBV6-1 and TRBJ2-6, with 7 bases matching TRBD2. V lost 5 bases to trimming and J lost 3 bases; unmatched junction nucleotides: 1. Germline values: CDR1 MNHNS, CDR2 SASEGT. The CDR3 spans 14 residues. CDR3 bases: TGTGCCAGCAGTCGCGGGGGTGGGGCCAACGTCCTGACTTTC. Translated, it gives CASSRGGGANVLTF.

This clone was recorded a few times. Other DNA sequences in the same sample also yield this CDR3. The chain couples TRBV7-2 to TRBJ2-5; D may be TRBD2 (5 bases). The CDR3 covers 14 residues. V dropped 5 bases and J dropped 2 bases, with 12 bases sitting between them. Germline V gene data show CDR1 as SGHTA and CDR2 as FQGNSA. DNA for the CDR3: TGTGCCAGCAGCCCGCGACGGACTCAAGAGACCCAGTACTTC. Its translation: CASSPRRTQETQYF.

This clone was detected a few times. V and J are TRBV4-3 and TRBJ1-1; a weak D match, TRBD1 (5 bases). Germline CDR1 LGHNA, CDR2 YSLEER. V lost 3 bases, J lost 1 base, and 12 bases lay in between. The CDR3 loop spans 15 amino acids. The CDR3 sequence is CASSHSGTSNTEAFF. For the CDR3, the DNA is TGCGCCAGCAGCCACTCCGGGACCTCGAACACTGAAGCTTTCTTT.

This chain connects TRBV11-1 to TRBJ1-1, with D unresolved. Germline assignment: CDR1 SGHAT and CDR2 FQDESV (reference sequence). V was pared by 0 bases and J by 4 bases, with 6 bases between. The CDR3 is made up of 13 amino acids. Here the CDR3 DNA reads TGTGCCAGCAGCTTAGCAGGGCGCACTGAAGCTTTCTTT. Amino acid sequence: CASSLAGRTEAFF.

The chain couples TRBV27 to TRBJ1-2, with D unresolved. The CDR3 consists of 12 residues. V was pared by 10 bases and J by 5 bases, with 14 bases between. Germline V gene sequence: CDR1 MNHEY, CDR2 SMNVEV (reference sequence). The CDR3 sequence: CATPVGVYGYTF. The CDR3 DNA follows: TGTGCCACCCCGGTGGGCGTGTATGGCTACACCTTC.

The chain combines TRBV29-1 with TRBJ2-7, with D hard to call. The CDR3 runs to 12 residues. Trimming shortened V by 4 bases and J by 2 bases, and 9 bases separated the two germline ends. The germline V gene encodes CDR1 SQVTM and CDR2 ANQGSEA. The CDR3 coding sequence is TGCAGCGTTGTCGGCACCACCTACGAGCAGTACTTC. Amino acids: CSVVGTTYEQYF.

A few counts support this clone. This rearrangement joins TRBV6-6 to TRBJ1-5; D might be TRBD1 (6 bases). V dropped 5 bases and J dropped 2 bases, with 10 bases sitting between them. The germline V gene encodes CDR1 MNHNY and CDR2 SVGAGI (reference sequence). The CDR3 sequence is 14 residues long. The CDR3: CASSPQGGNQPQHF. In DNA, the CDR3 is TGTGCCAGCAGTCCACAGGGTGGCAATCAGCCCCAGCATTTT.

The J gene is TRBJ2-7, the V gene TRBV6-1; either TRBD1 or TRBD2 may supply D (5 bases each). V lost 1 base, J lost 7 bases, and 14 bases lay in between. The germline gives CDR1 MNHNS, CDR2 SASEGT. The CDR3 consists of 14 residues. Written as DNA, the CDR3 is TGTGCCAGCAGTGAAGTGAGGGACGGAGCGGAGCAGTACTTC. Protein product: CASSEVRDGAEQYF.

CDR3 protein: CASSFGQMGDTQYF. For the CDR3, the DNA is TGCGCCAGCAGCTTCGGCCAAATGGGGGATACGCAGTATTTT. The rearrangement uses TRBV5-1 and TRBJ2-3; D not resolved. Germline CDR1 is SGHRS and CDR2 is YFSETQ. The CDR3 sequence is 14 residues long. V lost 2 bases, J lost 6 bases, and 13 bases lay in between. The complete variable domain, with remaining parts taken from reference TRBV5-1 and TRBJ2-3, reads KAGVTQTPRYLIKTRGQQVTLSCSPISGHRSVSWYQQTPGQGLQFLFEYFSETQRNKGNFPGRFSGRQFSNSRSEMNVSTLELGDSALYLCASSFGQMGDTQYFGPGTRLTVL.

This chain links TRBV5-1 with TRBJ1-1, with a tentative D call TRBD1 (6 bases). The V and J ends lost 4 bases and 0 bases respectively, with 13 bases between them. This CDR3 has 15 residues. Per germline, CDR1 SGHRS and CDR2 YFSETQ. CDR3 nucleotides: TGCGCCAGCAGCCCAGGACAGCCGGTGAACACTGAAGCTTTCTTT. Translating gives CASSPGQPVNTEAFF.

This clone was picked up one time. The rearrangement uses TRBV5-1 and TRBJ2-1; 7 nucleotides agree with TRBD2. V shed 4 bases and J 9 bases; nucleotides not matched to a gene: 10. Germline V gene lookup returns CDR1 SGHRS and CDR2 YFSETQ. The CDR3 loop spans 14 amino acids. The CDR3 nucleotides read TGCGCCAGCAGCCTAGGACTAGACGAGGGTGAGCAGTTCTTC. Protein sequence: CASSLGLDEGEQFF.

There are a few counts of this clone. The chain has TRBV4-1 and TRBJ1-2; 7 bases are a match to TRBD1. The ends lost 4 bases at V and 4 bases at J; junction bases unmatched: 18. Germline values: CDR1 MGHRA, CDR2 YSYEKL. This CDR3 region has 18 residues. In nucleotides, the CDR3 is TGCGCCAGCAGCCGGTGGACCCAAAGCGTGACAGGGAGCTATGGCTACACCTTC. Amino acids: CASSRWTQSVTGSYGYTF.

J is TRBJ2-7 and V is TRBV19, with 7 bases matching TRBD1. The CDR3 has 14 amino acids. CDR1 is LNHDA, CDR2 SQIVND, per germline (reference sequence). Trimming at V came to 6 bases and at J to 3 bases, leaving 8 bases not matched to a gene. CDR3 DNA: TGTGCCAGTAGCTACCGGGACAGAAGCTACGAGCAGTACTTC. This gives the protein CASSYRDRSYEQYF.